The sample holds a few counts of the clone carrying this T cell receptor beta chain. What it binds is not known. The data stem from a study of sequential checkpoint blockade in melanoma. Study information: Patients were randomized 1:1 to nivolumab-then-ipilimumab or ipilimumab-then-nivolumab first-line. Each arm's sequence ended with maintenance nivolumab. Matched biopsies came pretreatment and at week 13 for some 22 patients.

Whole-study findings and limits: For nivolumab-first patients, baseline tumor clonality was associated with response.

The repertoire was sequenced with immunoSEQ multiplex PCR; TCRdb's copy has only in-frame clones and lacks some. Seen here are some 13,000 clones, roughly a fifth observed once, and the top ten hold approximately 5.8%. Treatment given: randomized to nivolumab then ipilimumab (arm A) or the reverse (arm B). Germline trimming cut 4 bases from V and 1 base from J; bases unmatched to any gene: 3. Looked up from germline, CDR1 is SGHVS and CDR2 is FNYEAQ. CDR3 size: 14 residues. J is TRBJ1-1 and V is TRBV7-6; 7 bases fit TRBD1. The clonotype comes from a human donor with melanoma. The sequencing here drew on tumor tissue (inferred from file names), taken from a patient given nivolumab and ipilimumab in sequence. This CDR3 is CASSSWDRNTEAFF. In DNA, the CDR3 is TGTGCCAGCAGCTCATGGGACAGGAACACTGAAGCTTTCTTT.